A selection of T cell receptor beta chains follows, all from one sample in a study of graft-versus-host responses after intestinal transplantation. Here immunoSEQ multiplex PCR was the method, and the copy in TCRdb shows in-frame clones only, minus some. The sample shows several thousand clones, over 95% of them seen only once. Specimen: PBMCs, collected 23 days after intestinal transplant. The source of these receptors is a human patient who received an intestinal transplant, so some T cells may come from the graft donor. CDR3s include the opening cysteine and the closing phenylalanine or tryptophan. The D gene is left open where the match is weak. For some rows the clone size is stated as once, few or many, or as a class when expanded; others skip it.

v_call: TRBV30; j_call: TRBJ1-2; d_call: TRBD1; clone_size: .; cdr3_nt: TGTGCCTGGAGGGACCAACAGGGGGCATATAACTATGGCTACACCTTC; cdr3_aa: CAWRDQQGAYNYGYTF
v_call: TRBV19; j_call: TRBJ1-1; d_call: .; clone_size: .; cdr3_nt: TGTGCCGCTGGGACGCCCGCCTTCGGGGCTTTCTTT; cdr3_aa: CAAGTPAFGAFF
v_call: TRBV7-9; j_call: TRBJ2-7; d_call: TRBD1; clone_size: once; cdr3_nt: TGTGCCAGCAGCCCGAATCTGGGACAGGAGCAGTACTTC; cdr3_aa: CASSPNLGQEQYF
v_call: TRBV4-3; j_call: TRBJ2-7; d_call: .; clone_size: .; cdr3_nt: TGCGCCAGCAGCCCCGTCCCCCAGGGGTTCGACGAGCAGTACTTC; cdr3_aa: CASSPVPQGFDEQYF
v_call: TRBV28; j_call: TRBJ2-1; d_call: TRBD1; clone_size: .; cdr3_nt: TGTGCCAGCAGTTTTAGCAGGACAGGAATTTACAATGAGCAGTTCTTC; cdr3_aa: CASSFSRTGIYNEQFF
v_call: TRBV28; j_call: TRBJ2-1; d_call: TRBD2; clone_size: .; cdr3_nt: TGTGCCAGCAGGTTTCATTCAATAGGATCTAGCGGGAGGGCCGATGACTACAATGAGCAGTTCTTC; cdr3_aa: CASRFHSIGSSGRADDYNEQFF
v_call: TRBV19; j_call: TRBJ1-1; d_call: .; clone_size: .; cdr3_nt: TGTGCCAGTAGTATAGAACAGGCAGGAGCCTCGAACACTGAAGCTTTCTTT; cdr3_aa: CASSIEQAGASNTEAFF
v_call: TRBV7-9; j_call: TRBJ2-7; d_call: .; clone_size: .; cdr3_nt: TGTGCCAGCAGCCTCGACCCGGGGTACGAGCAGTACTTC; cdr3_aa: CASSLDPGYEQYF
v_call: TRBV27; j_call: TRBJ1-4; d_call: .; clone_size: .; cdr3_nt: TGTGCCAGCAGTTTCACTTGGGACATTACTAAACTGTTTTTT; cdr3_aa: CASSFTWDITKLFF
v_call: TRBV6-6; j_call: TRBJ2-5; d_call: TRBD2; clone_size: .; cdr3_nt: TGTGCCAGCAGTTACTCGGGGGAGGGGTGGGAGACCCAGTACTTC; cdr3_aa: CASSYSGEGWETQYF
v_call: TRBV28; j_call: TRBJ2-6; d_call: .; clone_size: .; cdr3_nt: TGTGCCAGCAGTTTAGCACGTGTAGGAGGGGGGGGCGCCTACTCTGGGGCCAACGTCCTGACTTTC; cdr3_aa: CASSLARVGGGGAYSGANVLTF
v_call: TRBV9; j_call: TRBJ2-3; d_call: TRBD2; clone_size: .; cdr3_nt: TGTGCCAGCAGCACTAGCGGGAGATCGGCAGATACGCAGTATTTT; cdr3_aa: CASSTSGRSADTQYF
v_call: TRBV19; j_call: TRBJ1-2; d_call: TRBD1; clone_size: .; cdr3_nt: TGTGCCAGTAGTTTACAGGGGATAACCCATGGCTACACCTTC; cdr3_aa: CASSLQGITHGYTF
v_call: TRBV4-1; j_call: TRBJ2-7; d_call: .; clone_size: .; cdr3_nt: TGCGCCAGCAGCCTTTACTCAACTGGACCGGGTGACGAGCAGTACTTC; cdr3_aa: CASSLYSTGPGDEQYF
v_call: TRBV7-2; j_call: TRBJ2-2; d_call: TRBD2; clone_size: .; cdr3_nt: TGTGCCAGCAGCTTACCCCTTTGGGGGGGGGTTGGGACCGGGGAGCTGTTTTTT; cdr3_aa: CASSLPLWGGVGTGELFF
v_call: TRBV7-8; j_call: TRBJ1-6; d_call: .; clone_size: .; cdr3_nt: TGTGCCAGCAGCTTAGCGTCGGGCGGGAACTCACCCCTCCACTTT; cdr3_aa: CASSLASGGNSPLHF
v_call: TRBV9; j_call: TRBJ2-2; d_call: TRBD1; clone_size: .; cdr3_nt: TGTGCCAGCAGCGTAGCGGACAGGTTGAACACCGGGGAGCTGTTTTTT; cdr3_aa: CASSVADRLNTGELFF
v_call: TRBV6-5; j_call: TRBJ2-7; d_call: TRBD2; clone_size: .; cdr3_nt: TGTGCCAGCAGGACTAGCGGGAGCTACGAGCAGTACTTC; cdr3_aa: CASRTSGSYEQYF
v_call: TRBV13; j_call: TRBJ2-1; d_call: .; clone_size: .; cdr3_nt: TGTGCCAGCAGCTTAAGACTCAATGAGCAGTTCTTC; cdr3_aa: CASSLRLNEQFF
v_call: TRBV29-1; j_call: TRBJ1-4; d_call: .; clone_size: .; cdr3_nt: TGCAGCGTTGTATTGGGGGGTGAGGAAAAACTGTTTTTT; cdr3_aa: CSVVLGGEEKLFF
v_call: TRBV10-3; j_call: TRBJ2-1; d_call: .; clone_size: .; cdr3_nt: TGTGCCATCAGTGAGTCGGACTGGGGCTCCTACAATGAGCAGTTCTTC; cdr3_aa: CAISESDWGSYNEQFF
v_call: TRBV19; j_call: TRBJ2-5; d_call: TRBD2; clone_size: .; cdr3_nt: TGTGCCAGTAGTAGGGCGACTAGCGGGATAGTAGGAGAGACCCAGTACTTC; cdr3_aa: CASSRATSGIVGETQYF
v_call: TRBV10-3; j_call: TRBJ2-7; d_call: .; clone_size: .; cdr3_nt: TGTGCCATCAGTGAGTCTTCGGGGCTTTATGTAGGCGAGCAGTACTTC; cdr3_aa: CAISESSGLYVGEQYF
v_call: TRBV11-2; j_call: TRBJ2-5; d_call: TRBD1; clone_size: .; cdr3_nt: TGTGCCAGCAGCTTAACGGGACAGTCCAAGGAGACCCAGTACTTC; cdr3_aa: CASSLTGQSKETQYF
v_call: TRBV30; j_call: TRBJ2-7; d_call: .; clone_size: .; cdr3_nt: TGTGCCTGGGCCTCCTACAGCAGTTCCTACGAGCAGTACTTC; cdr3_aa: CAWASYSSSYEQYF
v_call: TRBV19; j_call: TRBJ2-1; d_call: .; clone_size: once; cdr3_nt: TGTGCCAGTGGGACGGCCATCTCCTACAATGAGCAGTTCTTC; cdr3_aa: CASGTAISYNEQFF
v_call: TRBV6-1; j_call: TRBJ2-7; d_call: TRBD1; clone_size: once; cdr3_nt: TGTGCCAGCAGTGGGCTGGAAGGCGGACAGGTGTACGAGCAGTACTTC; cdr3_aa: CASSGLEGGQVYEQYF
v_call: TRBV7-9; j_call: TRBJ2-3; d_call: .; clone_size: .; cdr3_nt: TGTGCCAGCAGCTTAATAACAGATACGCAGTATTTT; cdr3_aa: CASSLITDTQYF
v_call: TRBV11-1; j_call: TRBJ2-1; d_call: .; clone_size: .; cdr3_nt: TGTGCCAGCAGCTTAGGATCCCACCAGGTAGTGCAGTTCTTC; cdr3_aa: CASSLGSHQVVQFF